These 19 T cell receptor beta chains were sequenced from one sample in a study of cytomegalovirus exposure and HLA in healthy donors. Amplification used 60 Vbeta primers and 13 Jbeta primers. The table came from immunoSEQ multiplex PCR; TCRdb's copy has only in-frame clones and leaves some out. The sample has around 150,000 clones; around 76% are singletons. Specimen: PBMCs. The receptor set was obtained from a male donor in good health and CMV-seronegative.

This clone was recorded only once. This chain uses TRBV10-3 with TRBJ2-7; a possible D gene is TRBD2 (5 bases). Germline CDR1 ENHRY, CDR2 SYGVKD. V was shortened by 5 bases and J by 1 base, with 15 bases between the two germline ends. The CDR3 is made up of 15 amino acids. CDR3 residues: CAISRPTEGSYEQYF. The CDR3 coding sequence is TGTGCCATCAGTCGACCTACTGAGGGATCCTACGAGCAGTACTTC.

This rearrangement joins TRBV18 to TRBJ2-3, with D tentatively TRBD1 (5 bases). V lost 10 bases and J 5 bases, leaving 19 bases between the germline ends. Germline lookup yields CDR1 KGHSH and CDR2 LQKENI. The CDR3 is 14 residues long. This chain's CDR3 is CATRPGIREDTQYF. For the CDR3, the DNA is TGTGCCACCCGCCCAGGGATCCGCGAAGATACGCAGTATTTT.

This clone was seen once. V and J are TRBV23-1 and TRBJ2-7; 8 bases are a match to TRBD1. TRBV23-1 is noted as an ORF with a role that remains uncertain. V shed 5 bases, J shed 2 bases, and the junction held 11 bases outside the gene matches. The CDR3 is 16 amino acids. The CDR3 spells CASSKPPGQEAYEQYF. Written as DNA, the CDR3 is TGCGCCAGCAGTAAACCTCCGGGACAGGAGGCCTACGAGCAGTACTTC.

The genes are TRBV30 and TRBJ2-3; D call uncertain. With 3 bases removed from V and 6 bases from J, the gap between germline ends came to 7 bases. The germline gives CDR1 GTSNPN, CDR2 SVGIG (reference sequence). The CDR3 runs 11 residues. Here the CDR3 reads CAWRSTDTQYF. Written as DNA, the CDR3 is TGTGCCTGGAGATCTACGGATACGCAGTATTTT.

This clone was seen a handful of times. This chain links TRBV5-1 with TRBJ1-1; D call uncertain. The CDR3 has 15 amino acids. Germline V gene sequence: CDR1 SGHRS, CDR2 YFSETQ. V was clipped by 0 bases and J by 1 base, with 10 bases between them. The CDR3 DNA reads TGCGCCAGCAGCTTGGGAGCCCTAACGAACACTGAAGCTTTCTTT. This translates into CASSLGALTNTEAFF.

The genes are TRBV5-1 and TRBJ2-7; D is unclear. V was cut by 1 base and J by 6 bases, with 8 bases left in between. The CDR3 loop spans 12 amino acids. Looked up from germline, CDR1 is SGHRS and CDR2 is YFSETQ. The CDR3 sequence: CASSLLYREQYF. CDR3 DNA: TGCGCCAGCAGCTTGTTATATCGCGAGCAGTACTTC.

This clone was seen a few times. The chain links TRBV5-4 to TRBJ2-7; no clear D gene. Germline V gene lookup returns CDR1 SGHNT and CDR2 YYREEE (reference sequence). V was trimmed by 1 base and J by 3 bases, leaving 11 bases between them. This CDR3 region has 14 residues. CDR3 DNA: TGTGCCAGCAGCTTGCAACAGACGAGCTACGAGCAGTACTTC. It codes for CASSLQQTSYEQYF.

This rearrangement joins TRBV27 to TRBJ2-7, with 16 bases aligning to TRBD2. Germline CDR1 is MNHEY and CDR2 is SMNVEV (reference sequence). This CDR3 region has 17 residues. V dropped 4 bases and J dropped 3; count of bases not matched to a gene: 6. CDR3 in DNA: TGTGCCAGCAGTTCGGGACTAGCGGGAGGGCCCCACTACGAGCAGTACTTC. Translated, it gives CASSSGLAGGPHYEQYF.

The rearrangement joins TRBV27 to TRBJ2-3; no clear D gene. The CDR3 has 12 amino acids. Germline V CDR1 and CDR2: MNHEY, SMNVEV (reference sequence). The V end lost 6 bases, the J end lost 4 bases, and 8 bases lay between the germline ends. The CDR3 nucleotides read TGTGCCAGCAGGCGTGCGTCAGATACGCAGTATTTT. Protein sequence: CASRRASDTQYF.

The rearrangement links TRBV10-1 to TRBJ2-7; D unresolved. The CDR3 is 14 amino acids. From germline, CDR1 is WNHNN and CDR2 SYGVQD (reference sequence). V was trimmed by 9 bases and J by 2 bases, leaving 17 bases between them. Here the CDR3 DNA reads TGCGCCAGGGGCACGCTTGTAAAAGCCTACGAGCAGTACTTC. It codes for CARGTLVKAYEQYF.

The gene calls are TRBV27 and TRBJ2-1; 7 nucleotides agree with TRBD1. The CDR3 spans 17 residues. CDR1 is MNHEY and CDR2 is SMNVEV in the germline V gene (reference sequence). The V and J ends lost 5 bases and 5 bases, in that order; junction bases with no gene match: 15. Written as DNA, the CDR3 is TGTGCCAGCAGTGGCCCACGACCGGGACAGAGAAACAATGAGCAGTTCTTC. Its protein product is CASSGPRPGQRNNEQFF.

This chain uses TRBV5-4 with TRBJ1-6, with D unclear. CDR1 and CDR2 from the germline V gene are SGHNT and YYREEE (reference sequence). This CDR3 has 12 amino acids. V gave up 1 base and J gave up 8 bases, with 4 bases separating them. CDR3 amino acids: CASSLPDSPLHF. The DNA for the CDR3 is TGTGCCAGCAGCTTGCCAGATTCACCCCTCCACTTT.

The rearrangement uses TRBV9 and TRBJ2-7; possibly TRBD2 for D (7 bases). CDR3 length equals 15 residues. Germline-derived CDR1 and CDR2 are SGDLS and YYNGEE. V was cut by 0 bases and J by 3 bases, with 13 bases left in between. The CDR3 is CASSVGGGTYYEQYF. CDR3 nucleotide sequence: TGTGCCAGCAGCGTAGGGGGGGGCACGTACTACGAGCAGTACTTC. Full variable domain (remainder filled in from reference TRBV9 and TRBJ2-7): DSGVTQTPKHLITATGQRVTLRCSPRSGDLSVYWYQQSLDQGLQFLIQYYNGEERAKGNILERFSAQQFPDLHSELNLSSLELGDSALYFCASSVGGGTYYEQYFGPGTRLTVT.

The rearrangement links TRBV7-2 to TRBJ1-1; TRBD1 is a possible D gene (5 bases). Trimming left V 1 base short and J 4 bases short, with 10 bases between. The CDR3 covers 14 residues. Germline-derived CDR1 and CDR2 are SGHTA and FQGNSA. CDR3 coding DNA: TGTGCCAGCAGCTTAGGCGGGGCTGGCACTGAAGCTTTCTTT. This sequence encodes CASSLGGAGTEAFF. Full variable domain (outside the CDR3, taken from reference TRBV7-2 and TRBJ1-1): GAGVSQSPSNKVTEKGKDVELRCDPISGHTALYWYRQSLGQGLEFLIYFQGNSAPDKSGLPSDRFSAERTGGSVSTLTIQRTQQEDSAVYLCASSLGGAGTEAFFGQGTRLTVV.

This clone was observed a handful of times. The chain recombines TRBV2 with TRBJ1-1; 7 bases are shared with TRBD1. CDR3 length: 14 residues. From germline, CDR1 is SNHLY and CDR2 FYNNEI. The trim removed 6 bases at V and 5 bases at J, leaving 9 bases unmatched. CDR3: CASRLGGAGTEAFF. In nucleotides, the CDR3 is TGTGCCAGCAGGTTAGGGGGCGCGGGGACTGAAGCTTTCTTT.

This clone was recorded a few times. The chain joins TRBV12-5 to TRBJ1-2; 12 bases align to TRBD1. The CDR3 length is 14 residues. Germline V CDR1 and CDR2: LGHNT, FRNRAP. The ends lost 4 bases at V and 6 bases at J; junction bases unmatched: 3. The CDR3 here is CASGSGTGGDGYTF. The CDR3 nucleotides are TGTGCTAGTGGTTCCGGGACAGGGGGCGATGGCTACACCTTC.

CDR3 sequence: CASSNGQTSPLHF. The CDR3 bases are TGTGCCAGCAGTAACGGACAGACTTCACCCCTCCACTTT. The chain links TRBV6-5 to TRBJ1-6; the D gene is possibly TRBD1 (6 bases). The V and J ends lost 5 bases and 9 bases respectively, with 11 bases between them. CDR1 MNHEY and CDR2 SVGAGI come from the germline V gene. This CDR3 has 13 amino acids.

The rearrangement uses TRBV5-1 and TRBJ2-3, with D perhaps TRBD2 (5 bases). CDR1 SGHRS and CDR2 YFSETQ come from the germline V gene. This CDR3 has 15 amino acids. V shed 4 bases and J shed 3 bases, with 15 bases lying between them. CDR3 DNA sequence: TGCGCCAGCAGCGCAAGCGAAGGACTTACAGATACGCAGTATTTT. Protein product: CASSASEGLTDTQYF.

This clone has just a few counts. V usage is TRBV27 and J usage is TRBJ1-5; possibly TRBD1 for D (5 bases). The V end was cut by 8 bases, the J end by 3 bases, with 17 bases between. In germline, CDR1 is MNHEY, CDR2 SMNVEV (reference sequence). This CDR3 region has 15 residues. CDR3 bases: TGTGCCAGCCGCGGGGGGAGGGCGAACAATCAGCCCCAGCATTTT. Protein product: CASRGGRANNQPQHF.